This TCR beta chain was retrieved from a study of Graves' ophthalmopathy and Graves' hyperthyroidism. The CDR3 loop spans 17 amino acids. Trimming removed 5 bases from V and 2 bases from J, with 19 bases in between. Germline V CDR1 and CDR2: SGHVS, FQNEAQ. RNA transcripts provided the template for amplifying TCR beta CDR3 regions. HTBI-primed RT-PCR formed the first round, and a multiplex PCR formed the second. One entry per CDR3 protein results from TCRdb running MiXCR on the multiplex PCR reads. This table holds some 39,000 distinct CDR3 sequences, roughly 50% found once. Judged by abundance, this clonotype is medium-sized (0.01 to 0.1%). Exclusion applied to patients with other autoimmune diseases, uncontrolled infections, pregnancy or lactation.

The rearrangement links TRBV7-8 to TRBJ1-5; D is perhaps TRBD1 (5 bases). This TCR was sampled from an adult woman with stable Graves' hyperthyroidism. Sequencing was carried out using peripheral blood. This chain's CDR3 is CASSKGRGENGNQPQHF. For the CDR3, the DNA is TGTGCCAGCAGCAAGGGACGGGGGGAGAACGGCAATCAGCCCCAGCATTTT.